This T cell receptor (beta chain) was recorded in a study of blood T cell repertoires in COVID-19. On the study more broadly: Whether acute or convalescent, the COVID-19 samples came from the United States, Italy and Spain. The cDNA or gDNA used as material had been derived from T cells, B-cell-depleted T cells, or PBMCs.

Libraries were prepared by immunoSEQ multiplex PCR; TCRdb keeps only in-frame clonotypes and omits some of them. The repertoire holds over 300,000 clones, with roughly 90% as singletons. Trimming at V came to 5 bases and at J to 10 bases, leaving 5 bases not matched to a gene. Germline V gene data show CDR1 as MDHEN and CDR2 as SYDVKM. The CDR3 loop spans 13 amino acids. The receptor comes from a man aged 35 to 55 with acute or convalescent COVID-19. Sequenced: peripheral blood. The J gene is TRBJ2-1, the V gene TRBV28; 10 nucleotides line up with TRBD1. This chain's CDR3 is CASSRQGAREQFF. CDR3 coding DNA: TGTGCCAGCAGTCGACAGGGGGCGCGGGAGCAGTTCTTC. Full variable domain (remainder filled in from reference TRBV28 and TRBJ2-1): DVKVTQSSRYLVKRTGEKVFLECVQDMDHENMFWYRQDPGLGLRLIYFSYDVKMKEKGDIPEGYSVSREKKERFSLILESASTNQTSMYLCASSRQGAREQFFGPGTRLTVL.